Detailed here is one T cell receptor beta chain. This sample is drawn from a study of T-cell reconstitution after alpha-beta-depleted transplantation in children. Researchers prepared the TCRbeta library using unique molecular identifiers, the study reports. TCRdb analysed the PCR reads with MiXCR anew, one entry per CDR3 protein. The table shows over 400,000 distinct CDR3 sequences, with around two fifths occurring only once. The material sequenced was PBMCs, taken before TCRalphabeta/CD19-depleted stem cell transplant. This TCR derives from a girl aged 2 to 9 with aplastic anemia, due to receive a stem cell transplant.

CDR3 sequence: CASSEKNTGELFF. CDR3 DNA sequence: TGCGCCAGCAGCGAAAAGAACACCGGGGAGCTGTTTTTT. The V call is TRBV10-2, the J call TRBJ2-2; D not resolved. Germline V gives CDR1 WSHSY, CDR2 SAAADI. Trimming removed 6 bases from V and 1 base from J, with 6 bases in between. This CDR3 is 13 amino acids long.